The TCR beta chain described here comes from a study of blood T cell repertoires in COVID-19. For the study at large: Samples of COVID-19 (acute and convalescent) were obtained from the United States, Italy and Spain. PBMCs, B-cell-depleted T cells, or T cells provided the cDNA or gDNA that made up the material.

The junction had 2 bases not matched to a gene; V was cut back by 4 bases and J by 5 bases. CDR3 length: 13 amino acids. Germline V gives CDR1 SGDLS, CDR2 YYNGEE. Using immunoSEQ multiplex PCR, the repertoire was profiled, and TCRdb retains in-frame clones only, with some absent. This table holds more than 200,000 clones, 80% to 85% found once. What was sequenced was peripheral blood. The chain is built from TRBV9 and TRBJ2-1; 8 positions agree with TRBD1. The source of this sequence is a man in his forties or fifties with acute or convalescent COVID-19. The CDR3 DNA reads as TGTGCCAGCAGCCAGACAGGGGACAATGAGCAGTTCTTC. Its protein is CASSQTGDNEQFF.